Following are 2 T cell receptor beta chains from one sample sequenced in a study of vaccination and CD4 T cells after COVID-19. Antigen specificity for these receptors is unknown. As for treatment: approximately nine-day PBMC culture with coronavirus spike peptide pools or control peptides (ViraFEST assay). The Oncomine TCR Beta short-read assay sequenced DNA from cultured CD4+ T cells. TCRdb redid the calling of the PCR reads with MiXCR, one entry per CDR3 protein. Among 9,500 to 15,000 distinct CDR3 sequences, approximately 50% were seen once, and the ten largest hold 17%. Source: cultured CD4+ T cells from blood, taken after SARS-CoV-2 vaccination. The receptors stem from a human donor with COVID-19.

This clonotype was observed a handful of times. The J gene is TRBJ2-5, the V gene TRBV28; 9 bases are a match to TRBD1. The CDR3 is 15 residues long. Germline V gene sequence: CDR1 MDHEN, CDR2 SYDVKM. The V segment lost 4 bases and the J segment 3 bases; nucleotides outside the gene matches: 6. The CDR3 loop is CASSSPGTGKETQYF. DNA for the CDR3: TGTGCCAGCAGTTCCCCCGGGACAGGGAAAGAGACCCAGTACTTC.

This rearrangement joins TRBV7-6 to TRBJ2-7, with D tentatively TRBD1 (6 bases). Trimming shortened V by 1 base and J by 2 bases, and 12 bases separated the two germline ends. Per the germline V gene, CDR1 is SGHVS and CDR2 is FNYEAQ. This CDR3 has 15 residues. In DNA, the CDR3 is TGTGCCAGCAGCTTAGGGACAGTAACAGCCTACGAGCAGTACTTC. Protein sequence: CASSLGTVTAYEQYF.